This TCR beta chain was identified in a study of cytomegalovirus exposure and HLA in healthy donors. Per germline, CDR1 DFQATT and CDR2 SNEGSKA (reference sequence). CDR3 length: 11 residues. Worth noting for this clone: Its matching antigen is unknown.

Findings and limits, study-wide: Rare TCR sequences dominated, though some public TCRs recurred in many donors.

Primers for the PCR totalled 60 Vbeta and 13 Jbeta. Sequencing was performed with immunoSEQ multiplex PCR; in TCRdb, only in-frame clones are kept and a portion is missing. The profile shows some 120,000 clones, 65% to 90% of them singletons. J is TRBJ1-2 and V is TRBV20-1; D remains unclear. Sequenced material: PBMCs. This clonotype was sampled from a woman aged 18-29 years in good health and CMV-seropositive. CDR3 region: CSVEVESGYTF. CDR3 coding DNA: TGCAGCGTGGAGGTTGAGTCTGGCTACACCTTC.